What follows are 11 T cell receptor beta chains derived from one specimen sequenced in a study of tumor and adjacent non-tumor tissue in lung cancer. This sample's RNA came from whole unsorted tissue. The library came from three nested PCR rounds adapted from ARM-PCR protocols. TCRdb reprocessed the multiplex PCR reads via MiXCR and lists one record per CDR3 protein. The sample lists approximately 140,000 distinct CDR3 sequences, approximately 70% seen once, with roughly 20% in the top ten. The material sequenced was lung tumor tissue. The receptor set was obtained from a man aged 55 to 70 with small cell lung cancer.

This clonotype was counted between two and nine times. The rearrangement uses TRBV12-5 and TRBJ1-1; TRBD1 might be the D (5 bases). The CDR3 runs to 13 residues. CDR1 and CDR2 (germline): LGHNT, FRNRAP. Trimming took off 1 base at V and 6 bases at J, with 9 bases between the two ends. For the CDR3, the DNA is TGTGCTAGTGGTTTGGGGGGGAAAGCTGAAGCTTTCTTT. It codes for CASGLGGKAEAFF.

Comment on this clonotype: A read error is possible here, since a much larger clone lies one base away. This chain joins TRBV20-1 and TRBJ2-6, with D perhaps being TRBD1 or TRBD2 (6 bases each). The CDR3 runs 15 residues. Germline loops: CDR1 DFQATT, CDR2 SNEGSKA (reference sequence). The CDR3 DNA is TGCAGTGCTTCCGTCGGGGGCTCTTGGGCCAACGTCCTGACTTTC. This encodes CSASVGGSWANVLTF.

The chain uses TRBV6-1 and TRBJ1-1, with D hard to call. Per germline, CDR1 MNHNS and CDR2 SASEGT. This CDR3 spans 14 amino acids. V shed 10 bases and J shed 1 base, with 16 bases lying between them. The CDR3 DNA reads TGTGCCACCATCGAAGGATATACGAACACTGAAGCTTTCTTT. This codes for CATIEGYTNTEAFF.

The V call is TRBV28, the J call TRBJ1-2; possible D gene TRBD1, 6 bases. Per germline, CDR1 MDHEN and CDR2 SYDVKM. Trimming removed 6 bases at V and 4 bases at J, with 15 bases between. CDR3 length: 14 residues. CDR3 loop: CASSTGTQGYGYTF. Written as DNA, the CDR3 is TGTGCCAGCAGCACCGGGACACAAGGCTATGGCTACACCTTC.

A remark on this clonotype: A read error may explain this, as a much larger clone is one base away. V gene TRBV11-2 combines with J gene TRBJ2-2; D might be TRBD1 or TRBD2, each matching 5 bases. Germline V gene data show CDR1 as SGHAT and CDR2 as FQNNGV. This CDR3 is 15 amino acids long. The CDR3 DNA reads TGTGCCAACAGCTTACATACTCCAGGGACCGGGAAGCTGTTTTTT. Translated, it gives CANSLHTPGTGKLFF.

Details on this clonotype: A much bigger clone sits one base away, suggesting this may be a read error. The chain combines TRBV6-6 with TRBJ2-7; TRBD1 might be the D (6 bases). V lost 10 bases to trimming and J lost 0 bases, with 19 bases between them. CDR3 size: 15 residues. Germline CDR1 reads MNHNY; CDR2 reads SVGAGI (reference sequence). The CDR3 region has the DNA TGTGCCAACAGACAAACAGGGAATAGCTCCTACGAGCAGTACGTC. Amino acids: CANRQTGNSSYEQYV.

This chain links TRBV9 with TRBJ2-3; D gene ambiguous. The V end was cut by 0 bases, the J end by 0 bases, with 8 bases between. Germline V CDR1 and CDR2: SGDLS, YYNGEE. The CDR3 has 15 amino acids. CDR3 bases: TGTGCCAGCAGCGTAGGTAAAGCTAGCACAGATACGCAGTATTTT. Residues: CASSVGKASTDTQYF.

The sample holds a few counts of this clonotype. Since a much larger clone is just one base distant, this may be a read error. The chain is built from TRBV5-1 and TRBJ1-2, with 9 bases matching TRBD1. Per the germline V gene, CDR1 is SGHRS and CDR2 is YFSETQ. The CDR3 spans 13 residues. The CDR3, as DNA: TGCGCCAACAGCATGGGACAGGGCTATGGCTACACCTTC. Its protein product is CANSMGQGYGYTF. The whole variable domain, filled in from reference TRBV5-1 and TRBJ1-2, reads KAGVTQTPRYLIKTRGQQVTLSCSPISGHRSVSWYQQTPGQGLQFLFEYFSETQRNKGNFPGRFSGRQFSNSRSEMNVSTLELGDSALYLCANSMGQGYGYTFGSGTRLTVV.

The J gene is TRBJ2-7, the V gene TRBV6-5; either TRBD1 or TRBD2 may fit D (5 bases each). This CDR3 has 14 amino acids. Germline CDR1 is MNHEY and CDR2 is SVGAGI. In DNA form, the CDR3 reads TGTGCTTCCCGAACTCCCGGGACCTATAACAATCTGTACTTC. Its protein product is CASRTPGTYNNLYF.

This clonotype was recorded many times. The chain employs TRBV29-1 and TRBJ2-3, with D perhaps TRBD2 (7 bases). The CDR3 is made up of 17 amino acids. V lost 0 bases, J lost 1 base, and 17 bases lay in between. Looked up from germline, CDR1 is SQVTM and CDR2 is ANQGSEA. The CDR3 region has the DNA TGCAGCGTTGAAGACCCTTGGGGGGGCACAGGCACAGATACGCAGTATTTT. The encoded protein is CSVEDPWGGTGTDTQYF.

The J gene is TRBJ1-2, the V gene TRBV20-1; D is perhaps TRBD1 (5 bases). V was cut by 1 base and J by 4 bases, with 25 bases left in between. From germline, CDR1 is DFQATT and CDR2 SNEGSKA (reference sequence). The CDR3 totals 18 residues. The CDR3 coding sequence is TGCAGTGCTAGAGTGATTGGGAGGGGACGGGGGTTTCTCTATGGCTACACCTTC. Protein sequence: CSARVIGRGRGFLYGYTF.